The 15 T cell receptor beta chains in this list originate from one sample, sequenced in a study of response to subunit inactivated influenza vaccine. TCRdb re-called the RT-PCR reads with MiXCR, one entry per CDR3 protein. The sample records about 780,000 distinct CDR3 sequences, around a sixth being singletons. This specimen consisted of PBMCs from blood, obtained 4 to 6 days after vaccination. The source is a man in his forties or fifties who received an inactivated influenza vaccine.

This clonotype has only a few counts. The chain couples TRBV5-5 to TRBJ1-1; weak D call: TRBD1 (5 bases). The CDR3 contains 12 residues. Between the trimmed V and J ends, which lost 2 bases and 12 bases, there was a span of 14 bases. Germline values: CDR1 SGHKS, CDR2 YYEKEE (reference sequence). The CDR3, as DNA: TGTGCCAGCAGCTTCCATGACAGATTGTCTTTCTTT. Translated: CASSFHDRLSFF.

The chain couples TRBV7-2 to TRBJ2-7; D is unclear. Trimming pared 1 base from V and 3 bases from J, leaving 16 bases between. CDR3 length equals 16 residues. CDR1 and CDR2 (germline): SGHTA, FQGNSA. CDR3 nucleotides: TGTGCCAGCAGCTTAGTTGGTTCGCAGGTGGTCTACGAGCAGTACTTC. Translation gives CASSLVGSQVVYEQYF.

DNA of the CDR3: TGTGCCAGCAGTACGCTAGCGGGAGGGCCTGGTCCGGGTCCCCACGAGCAGTACTTC. Its protein product is CASSTLAGGPGPGPHEQYF. The gene calls are TRBV28 and TRBJ2-7; TRBD2 aligns across 12 bases. Trimming took 5 bases from V and 5 from J; bases not matched to a gene: 19. The germline V gene has CDR1 MDHEN and CDR2 SYDVKM. The CDR3 is 19 amino acids.

This chain uses TRBV6-5 with TRBJ1-2, with D unresolved. V shed 2 bases and J shed 8 bases, with 18 bases lying between them. The CDR3 length is 15 residues. The germline V gene encodes CDR1 MNHEY and CDR2 SVGAGI. In DNA, the CDR3 is TGTGCCAGCAGTTACGATGACTCTCCTCCTGGAGGCTACACCTTC. Protein: CASSYDDSPPGGYTF.

Only a few counts were recorded for this clonotype. The J gene is TRBJ2-2, the V gene TRBV5-1, with unresolved D. The germline CDR1 and CDR2 sequences are SGHRS and YFSETQ. The V end lost 6 bases, the J end lost 6 bases, and 12 bases lay between the germline ends. CDR3 length: 13 residues. CDR3 DNA: TGCGCCAGCACATCCCCCCCTGCCGGGGAGCTGTTTTTT. The encoded protein is CASTSPPAGELFF. The full variable domain, in which reference TRBV5-1 and TRBJ2-2 provide the parts outside the CDR3, is KAGVTQTPRYLIKTRGQQVTLSCSPISGHRSVSWYQQTPGQGLQFLFEYFSETQRNKGNFPGRFSGRQFSNSRSEMNVSTLELGDSALYLCASTSPPAGELFFGEGSRLTVL.

The table lists this clonotype with a few counts. Written as DNA, the CDR3 is TGTGCCAGCAGTTACCTGGGACGGGGAGAGACCCAGTACTTC. Protein sequence: CASSYLGRGETQYF. The chain employs TRBV6-5 and TRBJ2-5, with D perhaps TRBD1 or TRBD2 (5 bases each). The CDR3 loop spans 14 amino acids. V was pared by 2 bases and J by 4 bases, with 11 bases between. From germline, CDR1 is MNHEY and CDR2 SVGAGI.

In this sample, this clonotype turned up many times. The rearrangement uses TRBV12-3 or TRBV12-4 and TRBJ1-2; 11 nucleotides agree with TRBD1. The V gene end was trimmed by 5 bases and the J gene end by 4 bases; junction bases not matched to a gene: 6. This CDR3 has 15 amino acids. For the CDR3, the DNA is TGTGCCAGCAGTCAAGGGACAGGGGGAACCTATGGCTACACCTTC. It encodes CASSQGTGGTYGYTF.

The V call is TRBV9, the J call TRBJ2-7, with D unresolved. This CDR3 has 13 residues. Trimming took 2 bases from V and 2 from J, leaving 8 bases between them. Germline CDR1 SGDLS, CDR2 YYNGEE. CDR3 in DNA: TGTGCCAGCAGCGTGATGGATACCTACGAGCAGTACTTC. This encodes CASSVMDTYEQYF.

The sample holds a few counts of this clonotype. The rearrangement links TRBV7-3 to TRBJ1-1, with D possibly TRBD1 on 6 matching bases. CDR3 length: 13 residues. CDR1 and CDR2 from the germline V gene are SGHTA and FQGTGA. V was pared by 2 bases and J by 8 bases, with 12 bases between. CDR3 coding DNA: TGTGCCAGCAGCTTAGGACAGCCCTCGGAAGCTTTCTTT. Its protein product is CASSLGQPSEAFF.

In its sample, this clonotype was seen a few times. The genes are TRBV20-1 and TRBJ2-3; no definite D call. In germline, CDR1 is DFQATT, CDR2 SNEGSKA (reference sequence). There are 15 residues in the CDR3. With 2 bases removed from V and 5 bases from J, the gap between germline ends came to 17 bases. CDR3 in DNA: TGCAGTGCTAGACCTACTCTTCCCGAAGAAGATACGCAGTATTTT. Translating gives CSARPTLPEEDTQYF.

This clonotype was observed once. The chain has TRBV5-6 and TRBJ2-5, with 11 bases matching TRBD1. There are 16 residues in the CDR3. Germline CDR1 and CDR2: SGHDT and YYEEEE. With 0 bases clipped from V and 5 bases from J, the junction kept 6 bases outside the gene matches. The CDR3 nucleotides read TGTGCCAGCAGCTTGGTGGGACAGGGGGTAGCGGAGACCCAGTACTTC. As protein: CASSLVGQGVAETQYF.

The V and J genes are TRBV27 and TRBJ2-7, with D possibly being TRBD1 (6 bases). Between the trimmed V and J ends, which lost 7 bases and 1 base, there was a span of 11 bases. The germline gives CDR1 MNHEY, CDR2 SMNVEV (reference sequence). This CDR3 has 13 residues. DNA for the CDR3: TGTGCCAGCAATAAACAGGGTTCCTACGAGCAGTACTTC. This codes for CASNKQGSYEQYF.

This clonotype was recorded at least ten times. The rearrangement links TRBV29-1 to TRBJ2-7; D is perhaps TRBD1 (6 bases). The V and J ends lost 2 bases and 2 bases respectively, with 13 bases between them. This CDR3 region has 14 residues. Germline-derived CDR1 and CDR2 are SQVTM and ANQGSEA. DNA of the CDR3: TGCAGCGTTGAACATCAGGGGCTACCCTACGAGCAGTACTTC. Protein product: CSVEHQGLPYEQYF.

The CDR3 sequence: CASSLGRYEGYTF. DNA of the CDR3: TGTGCCAGCAGTTTAGGAAGATATGAGGGCTACACCTTC. The gene calls are TRBV12-3 or TRBV12-4 and TRBJ1-2; D is unresolved. The length of the CDR3 is 13 residues. The V end lost 1 base, the J end lost 8 bases, and 11 bases lay between the germline ends.

The chain links TRBV7-2 to TRBJ2-5; TRBD1 agrees at 7 bases. V shed 4 bases, J shed 4 bases, and the junction held 9 bases outside the gene matches. Per the germline V gene, CDR1 is SGHTA and CDR2 is FQGNSA. This CDR3 has 15 residues. Here the CDR3 reads CASSSRTGSIETQYF. CDR3 nucleotide sequence: TGTGCCAGCAGCTCCAGGACAGGATCAATAGAGACCCAGTACTTC.